This TCR beta chain was captured in a study of T cells in Graves' hyperthyroidism and ophthalmopathy. Germline V gene lookup returns CDR1 MNHNS and CDR2 SASEGT. V was cut by 5 bases and J by 11 bases, with 19 bases left in between. This CDR3 is built from 14 residues. This clonotype was picked up many times. As yet, its antigen is unknown. Study results and limitations: Blood also carried most thyroid clonotypes expanded above 0.001.

Hyperthyroidism in the patients, aged 18 to 65, was newly diagnosed and under 2 months in duration. Drawn at first hyperthyroidism diagnosis, the blood sample preceded any ophthalmopathy symptoms. From RNA transcripts, TCR beta CDR3 regions were amplified. The HTBI primer set drove a first-round RT-PCR of the TCR CDR3. Each CDR3 protein gets one entry after TCRdb re-called the multiplex PCR reads with MiXCR. The table records around 340,000 distinct CDR3 sequences, 17% of them present only once. This clonotype was sampled from a woman under 40 with Graves' hyperthyroidism that later progressed to Graves' ophthalmopathy. The V gene is TRBV6-1, the J gene TRBJ1-5; D is unclear. Sequences were obtained from blood. CDR3 sequence reads: CASSSTGSPHTQHF. CDR3 DNA sequence: TGTGCCAGCAGTTCAACCGGGAGCCCCCACACCCAGCATTTT.